Sequencing of this TCR beta chain was carried out in a study of OX40 agonist ivuxolimab in advanced cancers. Background on the study: Ivuxolimab, an antibody that agonizes OX40 (CD134), was administered to the patients. Hepatocellular carcinoma, melanoma, renal cell or head and neck cancer occurred in dose-escalation patients.

General study findings and limits: There was clonal expansion of CD4+ and CD8+ blood T cells by week 6 at 0.1 to 3.0 mg/kg. CD8+ T cells averaged more expanded clones than CD4+.

This CDR3 spans 14 amino acids. Germline V gene data show CDR1 as SGHRS and CDR2 as YFSETQ. V was shortened by 8 bases and J by 2 bases, with 16 bases between the two germline ends. Sequencing used immunoSEQ multiplex PCR; TCRdb keeps in-frame clones, though not all of them. The data contain 9,000 to 15,000 clones, around nine tenths of them singletons. Regarding this clone: The antigen remains undetermined.

The rearrangement links TRBV5-1 to TRBJ1-2; maybe TRBD1 (6 bases). This receptor was identified in an adult with an advanced solid tumor such as melanoma, head and neck, liver or kidney cancer. The source material was CD4+ or CD8+ T cells sorted from blood, sampled in a trial of the OX40 agonist ivuxolimab. CDR3 sequence: CASRQVGGNYGYTF. The CDR3 DNA reads as TGCGCCAGTAGACAGGTGGGGGGGAACTATGGCTACACCTTC.